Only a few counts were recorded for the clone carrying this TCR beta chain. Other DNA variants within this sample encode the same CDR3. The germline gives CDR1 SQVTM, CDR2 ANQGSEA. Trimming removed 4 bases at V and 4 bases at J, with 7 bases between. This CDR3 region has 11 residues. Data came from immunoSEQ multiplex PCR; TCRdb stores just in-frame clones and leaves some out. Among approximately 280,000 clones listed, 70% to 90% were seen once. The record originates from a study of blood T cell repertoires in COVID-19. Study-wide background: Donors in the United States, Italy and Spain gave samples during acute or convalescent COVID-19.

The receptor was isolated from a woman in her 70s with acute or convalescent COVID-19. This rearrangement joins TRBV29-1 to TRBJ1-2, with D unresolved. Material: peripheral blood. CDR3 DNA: TGCAGCGTTGGGGAGGGCTATGGCTACACCTTC. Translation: CSVGEGYGYTF.